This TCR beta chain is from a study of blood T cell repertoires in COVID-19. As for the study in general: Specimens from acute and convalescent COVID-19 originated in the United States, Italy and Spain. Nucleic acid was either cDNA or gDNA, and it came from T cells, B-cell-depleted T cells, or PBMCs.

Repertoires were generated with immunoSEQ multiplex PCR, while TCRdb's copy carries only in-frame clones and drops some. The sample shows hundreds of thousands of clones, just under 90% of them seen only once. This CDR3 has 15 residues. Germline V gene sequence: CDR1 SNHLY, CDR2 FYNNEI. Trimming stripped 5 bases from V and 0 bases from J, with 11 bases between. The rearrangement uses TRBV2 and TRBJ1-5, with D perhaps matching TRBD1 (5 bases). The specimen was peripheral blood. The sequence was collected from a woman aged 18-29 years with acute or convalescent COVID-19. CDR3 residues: CASSLDSNSNQPQHF. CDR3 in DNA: TGTGCCAGCAGTCTCGACAGTAATAGCAATCAGCCCCAGCATTTT.